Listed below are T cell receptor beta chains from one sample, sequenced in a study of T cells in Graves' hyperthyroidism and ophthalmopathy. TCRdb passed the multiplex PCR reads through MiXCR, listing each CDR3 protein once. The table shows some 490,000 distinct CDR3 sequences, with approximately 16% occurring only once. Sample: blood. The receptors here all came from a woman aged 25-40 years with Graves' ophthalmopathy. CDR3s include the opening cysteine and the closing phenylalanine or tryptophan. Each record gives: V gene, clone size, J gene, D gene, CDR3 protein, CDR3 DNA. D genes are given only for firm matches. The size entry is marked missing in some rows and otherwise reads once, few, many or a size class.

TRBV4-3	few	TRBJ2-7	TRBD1	CASSQSGTGISYEQYF	TGCGCCAGCAGCCAGTCCGGGACAGGGATCTCCTACGAGCAGTACTTC
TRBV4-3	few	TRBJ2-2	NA	CASSQNTGPGELFF	TGCGCCAGCAGCCAAAATACAGGGCCCGGGGAGCTGTTTTTT
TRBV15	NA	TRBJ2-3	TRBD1	CATSRERGQADTQYF	TGTGCCACCAGCAGAGAGAGGGGGCAGGCAGATACGCAGTATTTT
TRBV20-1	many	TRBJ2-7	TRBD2	CSANAGGSEQYF	TGCAGTGCTAATGCGGGAGGGAGCGAGCAGTACTTC
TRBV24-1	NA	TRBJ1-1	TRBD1	CATSDTPGQGNTEAFF	TGTGCCACCAGTGATACTCCGGGACAGGGGAACACTGAAGCTTTCTTT
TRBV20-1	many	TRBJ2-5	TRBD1	CSALSGTGRETQYF	TGCAGTGCTCTGTCCGGGACAGGGAGAGAGACCCAGTACTTC
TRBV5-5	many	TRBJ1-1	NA	CASSLDTTNTEAFF	TGTGCCAGCAGCTTAGACACGACGAACACTGAAGCTTTCTTT
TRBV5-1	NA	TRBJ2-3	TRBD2	CASSKKLAGSTDTQYF	TGCGCCAGCAGCAAGAAGCTAGCGGGGAGCACAGATACGCAGTATTTT
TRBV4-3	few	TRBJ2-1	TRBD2	CASSQDWDYAYNEQFF	TGCGCCAGCAGCCAAGATTGGGACTACGCCTACAATGAGCAGTTCTTC
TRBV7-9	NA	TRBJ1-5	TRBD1	CASTRSGTDNQPQHF	TGTGCCAGCACCCGATCCGGGACAGATAATCAGCCCCAGCATTTT